This passage covers 15 T cell receptor beta chains from one sample sequenced in a study of T cells in Graves' hyperthyroidism and ophthalmopathy. Using RNA transcripts as the source, TCR beta CDR3 regions were amplified. First-round RT-PCR targeting the TCR CDR3 was performed with the HTBI primer set. TCRdb passed the multiplex PCR reads through MiXCR, listing each CDR3 protein once. The sample contains around 350,000 distinct CDR3 sequences, about 20% of which appear only once. Material for sequencing was blood. The receptors originated from a woman aged 18-29 years with Graves' hyperthyroidism.

In this sample, this clonotype turned up many times. This sequence joins TRBV12-3 or TRBV12-4 and TRBJ1-1; no definite D call. Between the trimmed V and J ends, which lost 5 bases and 7 bases, there was a span of 14 bases. The CDR3 length is 13 residues. DNA for the CDR3: TGTGCCAGCAGTGTAGAGGCCCGAGGTGAAGCTTTCTTT. Protein sequence: CASSVEARGEAFF.

This clonotype was detected ten times or more. Written as DNA, the CDR3 is TGTGCCAGCAGCTGGACACAGTTCAGCTATGGCTACACCTTC. Amino acid sequence: CASSWTQFSYGYTF. The rearrangement uses TRBV6-1 and TRBJ1-2; possibly TRBD1 for D (5 bases). Trimming cost V 6 bases and J 4 bases, with 15 bases left between them. Germline V gene lookup returns CDR1 MNHNS and CDR2 SASEGT. The CDR3 extends over 14 amino acids.

This rearrangement joins TRBV18 to TRBJ1-2; the D gene is possibly TRBD1 (5 bases). CDR1 and CDR2 from the germline V gene are KGHSH and LQKENI. The CDR3 has 15 amino acids. V was clipped by 2 bases and J by 6 bases, with 16 bases between them. CDR3 coding DNA: TGTGCCAGCTCACCAAAGGACATCGGATATCATGGCTACACCTTC. This codes for CASSPKDIGYHGYTF.

There are many counts of this clonotype. The chain employs TRBV27 and TRBJ1-2; D gene ambiguous. V shed 2 bases and J shed 8 bases, with 12 bases lying between them. This CDR3 has 13 residues. Looked up from germline, CDR1 is MNHEY and CDR2 is SMNVEV (reference sequence). The DNA of the CDR3 is TGTGCCAGCAGTTTACAAGGAATGGTGGGCTACACCTTC. As protein: CASSLQGMVGYTF.

This clonotype appeared many times. In DNA, the CDR3 is TGTGCCAGCAGCCCCCGGGACAGGGATCAGCCCCAGCATTTT. Its protein product is CASSPRDRDQPQHF. The chain combines TRBV7-6 with TRBJ1-5, with TRBD1 identical over 9 bases. This CDR3 has 14 residues. Germline-derived CDR1 and CDR2 are SGHVS and FNYEAQ. With 5 bases clipped from V and 5 bases from J, the junction kept 4 bases outside the gene matches. Filled out from reference TRBV7-6 and TRBJ1-5, the complete variable domain reads GAGVSQSPRYKVTKRGQDVALRCDPISGHVSLYWYRQALGQGPEFLTYFNYEAQQDKSGLPNDRFSAERPEGSISTLTIQRTEQRDSAMYRCASSPRDRDQPQHFGDGTRLSIL.

This clonotype showed up many times. The V call is TRBV7-3, the J call TRBJ2-7, with D possibly TRBD1 on 6 matching bases. The V and J ends lost 5 bases and 0 bases respectively, with 11 bases between them. CDR1 and CDR2 from the germline V gene are SGHTA and FQGTGA. The length of the CDR3 is 14 residues. DNA of the CDR3: TGTGCCAGCAGCCTCGACAGGTTCTCCTACGAGCAGTACTTC. Its translation: CASSLDRFSYEQYF.

This clonotype was detected many times. This chain links TRBV6-2 or TRBV6-3 with TRBJ1-2; D is undetermined. The germline CDR1 and CDR2 sequences are MNHEY and SVGEGT. The CDR3 consists of 14 residues. V was pared by 0 bases and J by 4 bases, with 9 bases between. The CDR3 region is CASSYSSIFYGYTF. The CDR3 DNA sequence: TGTGCCAGCAGTTACTCGTCAATATTCTATGGCTACACCTTC.

This clonotype was counted ten times or more. The chain is built from TRBV30 and TRBJ2-5, with TRBD2 identical over 9 bases. The CDR3 is 15 residues long. The germline gives CDR1 GTSNPN, CDR2 SVGIG (reference sequence). The ends lost 3 bases at V and 1 base at J; junction bases unmatched: 6. The CDR3 spells CAWRGRAGGQETQYF. CDR3 nucleotide sequence: TGTGCCTGGAGGGGGCGAGCGGGGGGCCAAGAGACCCAGTACTTC.

This clonotype has a count of ten or more. The chain joins TRBV24-1 to TRBJ1-2, with 9 bases identical to TRBD1. The CDR3 consists of 13 residues. Trimming at V came to 10 bases and at J to 4 bases, leaving 6 bases not matched to a gene. Germline V gene lookup returns CDR1 KGHDR and CDR2 SFDVKD. CDR3 region: CATRDREGYGYTF. The DNA for the CDR3 is TGTGCCACACGGGACAGGGAGGGCTATGGCTACACCTTC.

This clonotype appeared many times. The chain has TRBV12-3 or TRBV12-4 and TRBJ1-5; possibly TRBD1 for D (5 bases). The CDR3 has 14 amino acids. The V end lost 3 bases, the J end lost 7 bases, and 13 bases lay between the germline ends. CDR3 in amino acids: CASSLYQGGQPQHF. CDR3 nucleotide sequence: TGTGCCAGCAGTTTGTACCAGGGAGGGCAGCCCCAGCATTTT.

The table lists this clonotype with a few counts. The rearrangement joins TRBV11-2 to TRBJ1-2, with a tentative D call TRBD1 (5 bases). Between the trimmed V and J ends, which lost 4 bases and 5 bases, there was a span of 20 bases. The CDR3 sequence is 16 residues long. Germline CDR1 reads SGHAT; CDR2 reads FQNNGV. Here the CDR3 reads CASSSWRGPRGYGYTF. CDR3 nucleotides: TGTGCCAGCAGCTCTTGGAGGGGCCCGCGGGGGTATGGCTACACCTTC.

This clonotype has ten or more counts. The J gene is TRBJ1-2, the V gene TRBV30; possible D gene TRBD1, 5 bases. Trimming shortened V by 3 bases and J by 7 bases, and 12 bases separated the two germline ends. The CDR3 contains 12 residues. CDR1 is GTSNPN and CDR2 is SVGIG in the germline V gene (reference sequence). This chain's CDR3 is CAWRRGGSGYTF. CDR3 DNA: TGTGCCTGGAGAAGGGGAGGGAGTGGCTACACCTTC.

This clonotype was seen once. The V gene is TRBV7-3, the J gene TRBJ1-1, with 8 bases fitting TRBD1. Germline lookup yields CDR1 SGHTA and CDR2 FQGTGA. With V trimmed by 5 bases and J by 8 bases, 4 bases remained unmatched. The CDR3 totals 12 residues. The CDR3 DNA sequence: TGTGCCAGCAGCATTGGGACAGGAGAAGCTTTCTTT. Its protein is CASSIGTGEAFF.

Ten or more counts support this clonotype. The chain carries TRBV2 and TRBJ2-7; 9 bases agree with TRBD2. The V gene end was trimmed by 7 bases and the J gene end by 5 bases; junction bases not matched to a gene: 6. The CDR3 contains 13 residues. Germline CDR1 is SNHLY and CDR2 is FYNNEI. The CDR3 DNA reads TGTGCCAGCATCGGACTAGCGCGGGACGAGCAGTACTTC. Translated, it gives CASIGLARDEQYF.

There are many counts of this clonotype. This chain connects TRBV12-3 or TRBV12-4 to TRBJ1-3; TRBD1 matches 7 bases. This CDR3 has 14 residues. V shed 6 bases and J 5 bases; nucleotides not matched to a gene: 7. The CDR3 is CASRSYRGRNTIYF. For the CDR3, the DNA is TGTGCCAGCAGATCCTACAGGGGAAGAAACACCATATATTTT.